These 32 T cell receptor beta chains came from one sample sequenced in a study of T-cell reconstitution after alpha-beta-depleted transplantation in children. Construction of the TCRbeta library involved unique molecular identifiers. TCRdb reprocessed the PCR reads via MiXCR and lists one record per CDR3 protein. Of roughly 500,000 distinct CDR3 sequences listed, approximately 29% were seen once; the top ten hold approximately 2.3%. The sequences come from PBMCs from the stem cell graft donor, collected from the stem cell graft. Receptors originate from a human donor who donated a stem cell graft to a child with aplastic anemia.

This chain links TRBV18 with TRBJ2-3; D call uncertain. In germline, CDR1 is KGHSH, CDR2 LQKENI. Between the trimmed V and J ends, which lost 7 bases and 2 bases, there was a span of 10 bases. This CDR3 is 13 amino acids long. The CDR3 DNA follows: TGTGCCAGCTGGTCCGTTTCCACAGATACGCAGTATTTT. Protein product: CASWSVSTDTQYF.

The chain carries TRBV29-1 and TRBJ2-3; 10 bases agree with TRBD2. V trimming: 4 bases; J trimming: 7 bases; junction bases outside the gene matches: 20. The CDR3 is made up of 18 amino acids. The germline CDR1 and CDR2 sequences are SQVTM and ANQGSEA. CDR3 sequence (DNA): TGCAGCGTTGTTTCGGTAGGCGAGGGAGCGGGAGGGCCAAATACGCAGTATTTT. It yields the protein CSVVSVGEGAGGPNTQYF.

This clonotype was recorded a few times. This chain connects TRBV12-3 or TRBV12-4 to TRBJ1-6, with TRBD1 as a possible D gene (6 bases). The ends were cut back, 5 bases at V and 10 bases at J, with 21 bases in the middle. The CDR3 has 16 amino acids. The CDR3 here is CASSPRTGKGGSPLHF. In nucleotides, the CDR3 is TGTGCCAGCAGTCCACGAACAGGGAAGGGGGGCTCACCCCTCCACTTT.

The rearrangement joins TRBV7-2 to TRBJ2-3; 9 bases fit TRBD2. Germline trimming cut 4 bases from V and 8 bases from J; bases unmatched to any gene: 10. The CDR3 runs to 15 residues. The germline V gene encodes CDR1 SGHTA and CDR2 FQGNSA. CDR3 sequence (DNA): TGTGCCAGCAGCTCTATAGCGGGAGTTAGGGGTACGCAGTATTTT. This translates into CASSSIAGVRGTQYF.

This chain connects TRBV7-9 to TRBJ1-4, with TRBD1 as a possible D gene (5 bases). The CDR3 is 15 amino acids. Per germline, CDR1 SEHNR and CDR2 FQNEAQ (reference sequence). The V and J ends lost 1 base and 7 bases respectively, with 13 bases between them. The CDR3 bases are TGTGCCAGCAGCTTAGATTCGGGGCGGGCTGAAAAACTGTTTTTT. It yields the protein CASSLDSGRAEKLFF.

The gene calls are TRBV20-1 and TRBJ2-1; 9 bases line up with TRBD1. This CDR3 spans 16 amino acids. V lost 3 bases to trimming and J lost 5 bases; unmatched junction nucleotides: 11. Germline-derived CDR1 and CDR2 are DFQATT and SNEGSKA (reference sequence). As DNA, the CDR3 is TGCAGTGCTAGTTCCCCGGGACAGGGAAGAAACAATGAGCAGTTCTTC. As protein: CSASSPGQGRNNEQFF.

About this clonotype itself: Given the absence of the conserved phenylalanine or tryptophan at the CDR3 end, a read error is likely. V gene TRBV20-1 combines with J gene TRBJ2-5, with 11 positions matching TRBD2. This CDR3 is built from 15 residues. Germline V gene sequence: CDR1 DFQATT, CDR2 SNEGSKA (reference sequence). Trimming took 6 bases from V and 5 from J; bases not matched to a gene: 11. The CDR3 coding sequence is TGCAGTGCCCCCTCACTAGCGGGAGAGGAGGAGACCCAGTACTTG. Encoded protein: CSAPSLAGEEETQYL.

The sample holds a few counts of this clonotype. This chain joins TRBV27 and TRBJ2-7; TRBD2 aligns across 16 bases. The CDR3 totals 16 residues. V shed 5 bases, J shed 7 bases, and the junction held 8 bases outside the gene matches. Looked up from germline, CDR1 is MNHEY and CDR2 is SMNVEV (reference sequence). CDR3 nucleotides: TGTGCCAGCAGTACCGGGACTAGCGGGAGGGCGAGGGAGCAGTACTTC. Translated, it gives CASSTGTSGRAREQYF.

The chain employs TRBV9 and TRBJ2-7; no firm D call. Germline CDR1 reads SGDLS; CDR2 reads YYNGEE. V lost 0 bases and J lost 4, with 11 bases in between. This CDR3 spans 14 amino acids. The CDR3 is CASSVDATPYEQYF. In nucleotides, the CDR3 is TGTGCCAGCAGCGTAGATGCGACGCCGTACGAGCAGTACTTC.

The chain combines TRBV5-1 with TRBJ2-5, with 8 positions matching TRBD2. The CDR3 runs to 14 residues. With 3 bases clipped from V and 2 bases from J, the junction kept 3 bases outside the gene matches. Per the germline V gene, CDR1 is SGHRS and CDR2 is YFSETQ. This chain's CDR3 is CASSYGLAQETQYF. The DNA for the CDR3 is TGCGCCAGCAGCTATGGACTAGCACAAGAGACCCAGTACTTC.

J is TRBJ1-1 and V is TRBV20-1, with D unresolved. The germline CDR1 and CDR2 sequences are DFQATT and SNEGSKA (reference sequence). This CDR3 is 15 amino acids long. V dropped 1 base and J dropped 3 bases, with 15 bases sitting between them. CDR3 nucleotide sequence: TGCAGTGCTAGAGTTATGGGCCGTAGGGACACTGAAGCTTTCTTT. Its translation: CSARVMGRRDTEAFF.

The genes are TRBV12-3 or TRBV12-4 and TRBJ1-3; D possibly corresponds to TRBD1 (5 bases). The CDR3 length is 14 residues. V was pared by 6 bases and J by 5 bases, with 14 bases between. Here the CDR3 reads CASSLQVPRNTIYF. CDR3 nucleotide sequence: TGTGCCAGCAGCCTACAGGTTCCGAGAAACACCATATATTTT.

This clonotype was found a few times. The CDR3 nucleotides are TGTGCCAGCAGACCCTGGGGGTCTAGCGGGAGGGCCGAGCTGTTTTTT. Translated, it gives CASRPWGSSGRAELFF. This rearrangement joins TRBV6-1 to TRBJ2-2; 12 nucleotides line up with TRBD2. Germline CDR1 reads MNHNS; CDR2 reads SASEGT. The CDR3 totals 16 residues. The V and J ends lost 6 bases and 11 bases, in that order; junction bases with no gene match: 13.

This clonotype appeared a few times. The CDR3 bases are TGCAGTGCCCGGACAGGGAGAGGGGCCTCTGGAAACACCATATATTTT. Translated, it gives CSARTGRGASGNTIYF. J is TRBJ1-3 and V is TRBV20-1; the match to TRBD1 covers 8 bases. Looked up from germline, CDR1 is DFQATT and CDR2 is SNEGSKA (reference sequence). Unmatched junction bases numbered 10, after V lost 6 bases and J lost 0 bases. The CDR3 totals 16 residues.

This clonotype was detected a few times. The chain has TRBV9 and TRBJ2-3; D may be TRBD1 (6 bases). The germline CDR1 and CDR2 sequences are SGDLS and YYNGEE. The CDR3 extends over 15 amino acids. The V gene lost 3 bases and the J gene lost 0 bases, with 11 bases spanning the gap. The CDR3 region is CASSADSLSTDTQYF. The CDR3, as DNA: TGTGCCAGCAGCGCGGACAGTCTGAGCACAGATACGCAGTATTTT. The full variable domain, rest sourced from reference TRBV9 and TRBJ2-3, is DSGVTQTPKHLITATGQRVTLRCSPRSGDLSVYWYQQSLDQGLQFLIQYYNGEERAKGNILERFSAQQFPDLHSELNLSSLELGDSALYFCASSADSLSTDTQYFGPGTRLTVL.

The chain joins TRBV15 to TRBJ2-1, with 11 bases that match TRBD2. The CDR3 length is 16 residues. With 3 bases clipped from V and 3 bases from J, the junction kept 4 bases outside the gene matches. Germline V gene lookup returns CDR1 LNHNV and CDR2 YYDKDF (reference sequence). CDR3 residues: CATSRRTSGLYNEQFF. The CDR3 DNA follows: TGTGCCACCAGCAGGAGGACTAGCGGGCTCTACAATGAGCAGTTCTTC. Combining the CDR3 with reference TRBV15 and TRBJ2-1 gives the whole variable domain DAMVIQNPRYQVTQFGKPVTLSCSQTLNHNVMYWYQQKSSQAPKLLFHYYDKDFNNEADTPDNFQSRRPNTSFCFLDIRSPGLGDTAMYLCATSRRTSGLYNEQFFGPGTRLTVL.

The chain employs TRBV5-4 and TRBJ2-5; the match to TRBD1 covers 8 bases. From germline, CDR1 is SGHNT and CDR2 YYREEE (reference sequence). Trimming at V came to 3 bases and at J to 0 bases, leaving 4 bases not matched to a gene. The CDR3 consists of 15 residues. The CDR3 sequence: CASSYRGEYQETQYF. The CDR3 DNA follows: TGTGCCAGCAGCTACAGGGGGGAGTACCAAGAGACCCAGTACTTC.

V and J are TRBV7-2 and TRBJ2-3; D remains unclear. The CDR3 consists of 14 residues. Trimming stripped 5 bases from V and 5 bases from J, with 14 bases between. Germline CDR1 and CDR2: SGHTA and FQGNSA. The CDR3 reads CASSPVRPQDTQYF. CDR3 bases: TGTGCCAGCAGCCCCGTGAGACCGCAAGATACGCAGTATTTT.

This clonotype showed up just a few times. V gene TRBV7-2 combines with J gene TRBJ2-1, with unresolved D. This CDR3 contains 15 residues. V was clipped by 4 bases and J by 5 bases, with 15 bases between them. In germline, CDR1 is SGHTA, CDR2 FQGNSA. The CDR3 protein is CASSSYLTKNNEQFF. The CDR3 DNA follows: TGTGCCAGCAGCTCGTACCTTACCAAGAACAATGAGCAGTTCTTC.

In this sample, this clonotype turned up a few times. The chain links TRBV20-1 to TRBJ1-1, with D unclear. CDR3 size: 13 residues. Germline V CDR1 and CDR2: DFQATT, SNEGSKA (reference sequence). The V and J ends lost 6 bases and 4 bases respectively, with 15 bases between them. The CDR3 loop reads CSANPYGGTEAFF. In DNA form, the CDR3 reads TGCAGTGCAAACCCTTATGGCGGCACTGAAGCTTTCTTT.

This chain joins TRBV19 and TRBJ2-3; D possibly corresponds to TRBD2 (6 bases). CDR3 length: 17 residues. Germline loops: CDR1 LNHDA, CDR2 SQIVND (reference sequence). Trimming removed 7 bases from V and 2 bases from J, with 22 bases in between. The CDR3 region is CASKTSGESPNTDTQYF. DNA for the CDR3: TGTGCCAGTAAGACATCGGGAGAATCCCCAAACACAGATACGCAGTATTTT. The variable domain in full, with the rest retrieved from reference TRBV19 and TRBJ2-3, is DGGITQSPKYLFRKEGQNVTLSCEQNLNHDAMYWYRQDPGQGLRLIYYSQIVNDFQKGDIAEGYSVSREKKESFPLTVTSAQKNPTAFYLCASKTSGESPNTDTQYFGPGTRLTVL.

This chain links TRBV7-2 with TRBJ1-2; D remains ambiguous. CDR3 length equals 13 residues. Looked up from germline, CDR1 is SGHTA and CDR2 is FQGNSA. The germline V and J ends were trimmed by 3 bases and 5 bases, with 10 bases remaining between them. CDR3: CASSFDGLYGYTF. CDR3 in DNA: TGTGCCAGCAGCTTCGACGGTCTATATGGCTACACCTTC.

About this clonotype itself: This may arise from a read error, as a much more abundant clone is one base away. The V call is TRBV5-1, the J call TRBJ2-6; D might be TRBD1 (5 bases). The CDR3 is made up of 13 amino acids. Germline-derived CDR1 and CDR2 are SGHRS and YFSETQ. CDR3 residues: CASSLDTGNGLTF. CDR3 sequence (DNA): TGCGCCAGCAGCTTGGATACAGGCAACGGCCTGACTTTC.

This clonotype turned up a few times. The V call is TRBV20-1, the J call TRBJ2-6; no reliable D call. With 1 base removed from V and 2 bases from J, the gap between germline ends came to 6 bases. This CDR3 is 14 amino acids long. Germline CDR1 and CDR2: DFQATT and SNEGSKA (reference sequence). CDR3 region: CSARVAAGANVLTF. The CDR3 DNA is TGCAGTGCTAGAGTGGCGGCTGGGGCCAACGTCCTGACTTTC.

There are a few counts of this clonotype. V gene TRBV4-2 combines with J gene TRBJ1-5; tentatively, D is TRBD1 (5 bases). Trimming shortened V by 4 bases and J by 1 base, and 14 bases separated the two germline ends. CDR1 is LGHNA, CDR2 YNFKEQ, per germline. The CDR3 contains 16 residues. CDR3 nucleotide sequence: TGTGCCAGCAGCCTCGACCCAGGGTCCAGCAATCAGCCCCAGCATTTT. Protein product: CASSLDPGSSNQPQHF.

This chain uses TRBV7-9 with TRBJ2-1, with 8 bases identical to TRBD1. The germline V gene has CDR1 SEHNR and CDR2 FQNEAQ (reference sequence). CDR3 length: 17 amino acids. The trim removed 3 bases at V and 7 bases at J, leaving 14 bases unmatched. The chain's CDR3 is CASSFSGQGGLFNEQFF. CDR3 nucleotide sequence: TGTGCCAGCAGCTTCTCTGGACAGGGAGGACTTTTTAATGAGCAGTTCTTC.

The genes are TRBV2 and TRBJ2-2; D is tentatively TRBD1 or TRBD2 (5 bases each). Trimming removed 9 bases from V and 1 base from J, with 18 bases in between. Germline V gene lookup returns CDR1 SNHLY and CDR2 FYNNEI. The CDR3 loop spans 16 amino acids. CDR3 protein: CARPPGLPRNTGELFF. CDR3 bases: TGTGCCAGACCCCCGGGGCTACCCAGGAACACCGGGGAGCTGTTTTTT.

The chain uses TRBV20-1 and TRBJ1-6; 9 bases are a match to TRBD1. CDR1 is DFQATT, CDR2 SNEGSKA, per germline (reference sequence). The V segment lost 0 bases and the J segment 7 bases; nucleotides outside the gene matches: 16. The CDR3 runs to 19 residues. The CDR3 nucleotides read TGCAGTGCTAGAGATCTGTTTCAACGACAGGGACAGGGAAATTCACCCCTCCACTTT. Protein: CSARDLFQRQGQGNSPLHF.

This clonotype occurred many times. The V gene is TRBV4-3, the J gene TRBJ2-2; unclear D gene. The germline gives CDR1 LGHNA, CDR2 YSLEER. This CDR3 has 14 residues. Trimming left V 3 bases short and J 4 bases short, with 9 bases between. The CDR3, as DNA: TGCGCCAGCAGCCAGGCAGACTTCACCGGGGAGCTGTTTTTT. Encoded protein: CASSQADFTGELFF.

A single count supports this clonotype. The J gene is TRBJ2-2, the V gene TRBV24-1; D could derive from TRBD1 or TRBD2 (5 bases each). V lost 4 bases and J 6 bases, leaving 20 bases between the germline ends. There are 17 residues in the CDR3. The V gene's germline CDR1 is KGHDR and CDR2 SFDVKD. CDR3 DNA: TGTGCCACCAGTGACGGGCAAGAGGGACGAGGGGCCGGGGAGCTGTTTTTT. It codes for CATSDGQEGRGAGELFF.

This chain links TRBV14 with TRBJ2-3, with TRBD2 matching over 7 bases. V lost 3 bases and J lost 4; bases outside the gene matches: 10. There are 16 residues in the CDR3. Germline CDR1 reads SGHDN; CDR2 reads FVKESK. The CDR3 here is CASSHQGGLLADTQYF. DNA of the CDR3: TGTGCCAGCAGCCACCAGGGAGGGTTGCTCGCAGATACGCAGTATTTT.

This clonotype has just a few counts. This rearrangement joins TRBV12-3 or TRBV12-4 to TRBJ2-7; 10 bases line up with TRBD1. J lost 2 bases, V lost 5 bases, and 12 bases had no gene match. There are 17 residues in the CDR3. This CDR3 reads CASSPGTGAYSPYEQYV. DNA of the CDR3: TGTGCCAGCAGTCCAGGGACAGGGGCTTACTCACCCTACGAGCAGTACGTC.